This T cell receptor (beta chain) was sequenced for a study of blood T cell repertoires in COVID-19. Study background: From the United States, Italy and Spain came samples of acute and convalescent COVID-19. The cDNA or gDNA used as material had been derived from T cells, B-cell-depleted T cells, or PBMCs.

V dropped 0 bases and J dropped 7 bases, with 9 bases sitting between them. The CDR3 has 13 amino acids. The germline V gene has CDR1 SGHDN and CDR2 FVKESK. Per the original methods: Amplification of reference gene primers provided the estimated nucleated cell counts. Profiled with immunoSEQ multiplex PCR; TCRdb holds only in-frame clones, not every one. V and J calls and clone size are copied from that table; D and trimming were computed from the DNA. The sample shows about 140,000 clones, approximately 87% of them seen only once. This clonotype was sampled from a woman aged 50 to 60 with active or convalescent COVID-19. V usage is TRBV14 and J usage is TRBJ1-2, with D uncertain. Sequenced: peripheral blood. The DNA for the CDR3 is TGTGCCAGCAGCCAAGATCGGGAAGGTGGCTACACCTTC. It yields the protein CASSQDREGGYTF.